This T cell receptor (beta chain) was sequenced for a study of human T cells and chemical hapten exposure. Across the whole study: The cohort included alopecia areata under or over 50% scalp, totalis and universalis.

The CDR3 extends over 14 amino acids. Trimming stripped 5 bases from V and 0 bases from J, with 11 bases between. From germline, CDR1 is MNHEY and CDR2 SMNVEV (reference sequence). The time point is: patch test 1, 2 weeks after DPC sensitization. Treatment described: therapeutic diphenylcyclopropenone sensitization with weekly scalp DPC. Study results and caveats: Expanded TCRs grouped into significantly more large CDR3 similarity clusters than controls produced. PT1 expanded TCR counts and patch test score were linked, and their correlation was positive.

From the RACE reads, TCRdb called clonotypes with MiXCR, one entry per CDR3 protein. Among 300,000 to 450,000 distinct CDR3 sequences listed, more than 4.5% were seen once. This clonotype was seen at least ten times. Its matching antigen is unknown. V gene TRBV27 combines with J gene TRBJ2-7, with D possibly TRBD1 on 5 matching bases. Source: whole blood, taken in connection with sensitization to the hapten diphenylcyclopropenone (DPC). The TCR comes from a woman aged 45-60 years with alopecia areata. Some clones in this sample may be carry-over from other donors' samples. The chain's CDR3 is CASSGALTSYEQYF. CDR3 in DNA: TGTGCCAGCAGTGGGGCCCTTACCTCCTACGAGCAGTACTTC.